Below are 10 T cell receptor beta chains sequenced from a single sample in a study of tumor and adjacent non-tumor tissue in lung cancer. Three rounds of nested PCR, following a modified ARM-PCR protocol, produced the TCRbeta library. TCRdb reanalysed the multiplex PCR reads using MiXCR and keeps one entry per CDR3 protein. The sample shows tens of thousands of distinct CDR3 sequences, 76% of them seen only once. This sample's RNA came from whole unsorted tissue. This non-tumor lung sample came from over 3 cm beyond the tumor edge. The sequenced sample was distant non-tumor lung tissue. The origin of the receptors is a man in his 70s with non-small cell lung cancer.

Notes on this clonotype: A single base separates this from a much larger clone, so it may be a read error. The chain joins TRBV12-3 or TRBV12-4 to TRBJ2-3, with 7 bases matching TRBD1. This CDR3 has 15 amino acids. The CDR3 DNA follows: TGTGCCAGGAGTTCCGGGACAGAGGTCACAGATACGCAGTATTTT. Translation gives CARSSGTEVTDTQYF.

With regard to this clonotype: The junction departs from germline at one end; a sequencing error may be responsible. The chain couples TRBV6-6 to TRBJ1-5; D is possibly TRBD1 (6 bases). There are 15 residues in the CDR3. Germline assignment: CDR1 MNHNY and CDR2 SVGAGI (reference sequence). CDR3 region: CASSFPGQYNQPQRF. CDR3 nucleotides: TGTGCCAGCAGCTTTCCAGGACAGTACAATCAGCCCCAGCGTTTT.

About this clonotype itself: The junction does not match germline at one end; this may be a read error. The rearrangement uses TRBV11-2 and TRBJ2-4; TRBD1 matches 7 bases. This CDR3 has 16 residues. Germline V gives CDR1 SGHAT, CDR2 FQNNGV. DNA of the CDR3: TGTGCCAGCAGCCCGAGGGGGCACGAGGCCAAAAACACTCAGTACTTC. This gives the protein CASSPRGHEAKNTQYF.

This chain connects TRBV29-1 to TRBJ2-3; either TRBD1 or TRBD2 may fit D (5 bases each). CDR1 and CDR2 (germline): SQVTM, ANQGSEA. CDR3 length equals 13 residues. The V gene lost 8 bases and the J gene lost 5 bases, with 17 bases spanning the gap. The CDR3: CSLRGRGIDTQYF. The CDR3 coding sequence is TGCAGCCTTCGGGGCAGAGGGATAGATACGCAGTATTTT.

As regards this clonotype: The germline gene is not matched at one end of the junction; a read error may be the cause. This rearrangement joins TRBV5-6 to TRBJ2-7; 8 bases fit TRBD1. This CDR3 spans 16 amino acids. Germline V gene sequence: CDR1 SGHDT, CDR2 YYEEEE. The CDR3 nucleotides are TGTGCCAGTAGCTCCGTTGTCCAGGACAGGGCCTACGAGCAGTACTTC. As protein: CASSSVVQDRAYEQYF. The variable domain in full, completed from reference TRBV5-6 and TRBJ2-7, reads DAGVTQSPTHLIKTRGQQVTLRCSPKSGHDTVSWYQQALGQGPQFIFQYYEEEERQRGNFPDRFSGHQFPNYSSELNVNALLLGDSALYLCASSSVVQDRAYEQYFGPGTRLTVT.

Comments on this clonotype: The junction shows a germline mismatch at one end, possibly a read error. V is TRBV11-1 and J is TRBJ2-7; TRBD1 is a possible D gene (5 bases). Germline-derived CDR1 and CDR2 are SGHAT and FQDESV (reference sequence). CDR3 length: 14 amino acids. The CDR3 DNA reads as TGTGCCAGCAAATCCAGGGAAACGACCTACGAGCACTACTTC. Residues: CASKSRETTYEHYF.

The table lists this clonotype with many counts. The gene calls are TRBV4-2 and TRBJ2-7; a weak D match, TRBD2 (6 bases). The ends were cut back, 0 bases at V and 0 bases at J, with 18 bases in the middle. The CDR3 covers 18 residues. CDR1 is LGHNA, CDR2 YNFKEQ, per germline. The CDR3 reads CASSQDLGLSGYSYEQYF. The CDR3 DNA is TGTGCCAGCAGCCAAGATCTAGGGCTTAGCGGCTACTCCTACGAGCAGTACTTC.

This clonotype was recorded a few times. A junction end diverges from the germline sequence, so it may reflect a read error. In nucleotides, the CDR3 is TGTGCCAGTTTATCCGGGATAGGGTATGACGAGCAGTACTTC. Translating it yields CASLSGIGYDEQYF. V is TRBV10-2 and J is TRBJ2-7; D is perhaps TRBD2 (5 bases). The CDR3 runs to 14 residues. The germline V gene has CDR1 WSHSY and CDR2 SAAADI.

To note about this clonotype: This clone may be a read error of a much larger clone one base away. The chain links TRBV14 to TRBJ1-1; weak D call: TRBD1 (5 bases). There are 13 residues in the CDR3. Per the germline V gene, CDR1 is SGHDN and CDR2 is FVKESK. Trimming removed 2 bases at V and 4 bases at J, with 8 bases between. CDR3 region: CASSQLGRTEAFF. The CDR3 DNA follows: TGTGCCAGCAGCCAACTGGGGCGCACTGAAGCTTTCTTT.

Concerning this clonotype itself: Because the CDR3 is missing its conserved closing phenylalanine or tryptophan, this is likely a read error. The limits of the CDR3 on the DNA are not certain, so only TCRdb's listed CDR3 is given. J is TRBJ2-1 and V is TRBV5-6. Per the germline V gene, CDR1 is SGHDT and CDR2 is YYEEEE. Termini included, the CDR3 measures 16 amino acids. CDR3: CASSLFVQRLELEHFY.